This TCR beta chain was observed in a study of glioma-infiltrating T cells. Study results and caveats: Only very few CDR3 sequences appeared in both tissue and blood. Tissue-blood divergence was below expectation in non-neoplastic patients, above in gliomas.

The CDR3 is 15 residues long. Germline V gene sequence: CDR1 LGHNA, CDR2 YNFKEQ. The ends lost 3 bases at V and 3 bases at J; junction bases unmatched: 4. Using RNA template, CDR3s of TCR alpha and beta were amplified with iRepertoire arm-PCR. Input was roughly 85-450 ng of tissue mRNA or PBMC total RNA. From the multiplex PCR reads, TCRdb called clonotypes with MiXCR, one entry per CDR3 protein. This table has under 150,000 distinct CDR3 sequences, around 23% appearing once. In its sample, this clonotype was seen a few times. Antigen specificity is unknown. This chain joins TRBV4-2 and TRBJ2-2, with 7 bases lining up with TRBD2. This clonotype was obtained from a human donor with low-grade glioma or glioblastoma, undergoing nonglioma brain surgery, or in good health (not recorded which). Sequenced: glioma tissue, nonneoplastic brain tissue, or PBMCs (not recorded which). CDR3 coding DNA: TGTGCCAGCAGCCAGACACGGGGGGACACCGGGGAGCTGTTTTTT. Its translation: CASSQTRGDTGELFF.